This T cell receptor beta chain was sequenced for a study of identical twins (dated by TCRdb to 2016 to 2018). For the wider study: The study deep-sequenced TCR alpha and beta repertoires from monozygotic twins, unrelated adults of various ages and cord blood to test whether fetal clonotypes persist. To rule out contamination, the twin experiments were replicated at different times with different library preparation protocols. The paper as a whole reports these results and caveats: Because the same donors could not be followed over many years, the conclusions depended on cross-sectional statistical analysis. Out-of-frame TCR alpha sequences shared between twins showed an excess of low generation-probability sequences compared with coincidental sharing between unrelated individuals. Zero-insertion analyses could be partly confounded by invariant T cells such as MAIT and iNKT, although diverse VJ usage argued against such confounding for most clonotypes. Out-of-frame TCR alpha sharing in monozygotic twins was systematically underestimated by recombination models, whereas sharing between unrelated individuals was in agreement with the recombination models. Fewer insertions were carried by abundant cord blood beta clonotypes, a similar but weaker trend appeared in young adult naive repertoires, and no such trend appeared in memory repertoires. Excess twin sharing in beta out-of-frame sequences was weaker because fewer shared sequences lowered the signal-to-noise ratio.

The library was produced with 5' RACE. TCRdb lists the instrument as Illumina HiSeq 2000. Template switching introduced a universal primer binding site; the final cDNA contained a unique molecular identifier, enabling accurate counting of TCR cDNA molecules. Specific primers in the conserved constant-segment region were used to synthesize first-strand cDNA for TCR alpha and beta chains. Each cDNA library was double barcoded, with a SMART-Mk sample barcode plus Illumina barcodes, to control for contamination. Two successive PCR steps introduced TruSeq adapter sequences along with Illumina sample barcodes. The TCR alpha and beta cDNA libraries were sequenced on the Illumina HiSeq platform using custom primers. Under the source paper's analysis protocol: Unique molecular identifiers were extracted from raw reads with MiGEC, and CDR3 positions were determined with MiXCR. Recombination models were inferred per individual with the repgenHMM and IGoR tools using an EM algorithm. Shared clonotype analysis was performed with the tcR package in R, normalizing sharing by the product of cloneset sizes. Out-of-frame nonproductive sequences were analyzed to study raw recombination free of thymic and clonal selection effects. Using fastp at Q25 and MiXCR, TCRdb reprocessed the public reads and kept productive beta chains. Entries that share a CDR3 protein sequence are merged under the most common genes and DNA. These V and J calls rely on TCRdb rather than the paper's analysis. Recorded for this sample are about 700,000 distinct CDR3 sequences; around 6% of them occurred a single time. In total, the top ten clones hold 1.5% to 2% of the sample.

V sheds 8 bases and J sheds 6 bases, leaving 18 bases between their ends. The CDR3 holds 14 amino acids from the cysteine to the phenylalanine. CDR3 DNA is the only sequence kept; it has 42 bases, read in frame from the first base. The CDR1 and CDR2 encoded by the germline V gene are SGHRS and YFSETQ. Every donor was a healthy Caucasian. Three unrelated non-twin adults were additionally sequenced: a male aged 18 to 29, a male aged 50 to 59 and a female aged 50 to 59. Miltenyi CD45RO+ enrichment and human naive T-cell isolation kits were used to isolate memory (CD45RO+) and naive T cells from PBMC. This clonotype came up a few times. Its antigen target is currently unknown. Base qualities are not at hand, and no much larger clone is one base apart.

The chain employs TRBV5-1 and TRBJ2-1; a tentative D call is TRBD2 (6 bases match). Material for sequencing was naive T cells sorted from blood. What this sample's cell subset or site label stands for: cells isolated with a human naive T-cell isolation kit. The clonotype was recovered from a young man in good health. The CDR3 amino acid sequence is: CASQRESSSNEQFF. The bases read TGCGCCAGTCAACGGGAGTCCTCATCCAATGAGCAGTTCTTC.